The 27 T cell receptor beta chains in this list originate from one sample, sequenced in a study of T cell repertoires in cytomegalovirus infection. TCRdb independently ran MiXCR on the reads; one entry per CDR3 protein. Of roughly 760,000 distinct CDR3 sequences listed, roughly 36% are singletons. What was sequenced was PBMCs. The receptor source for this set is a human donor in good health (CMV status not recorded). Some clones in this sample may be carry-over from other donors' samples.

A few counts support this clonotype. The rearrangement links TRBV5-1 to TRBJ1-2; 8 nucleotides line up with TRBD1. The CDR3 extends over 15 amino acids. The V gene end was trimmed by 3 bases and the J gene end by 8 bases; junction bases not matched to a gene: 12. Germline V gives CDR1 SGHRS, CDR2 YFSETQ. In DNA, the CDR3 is TGCGCCAGCAGCTCGCCGACAGGGGCGGCAAGGGGCTACACCTTC. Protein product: CASSSPTGAARGYTF. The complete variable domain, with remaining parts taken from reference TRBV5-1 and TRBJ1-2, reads KAGVTQTPRYLIKTRGQQVTLSCSPISGHRSVSWYQQTPGQGLQFLFEYFSETQRNKGNFPGRFSGRQFSNSRSEMNVSTLELGDSALYLCASSSPTGAARGYTFGSGTRLTVV.

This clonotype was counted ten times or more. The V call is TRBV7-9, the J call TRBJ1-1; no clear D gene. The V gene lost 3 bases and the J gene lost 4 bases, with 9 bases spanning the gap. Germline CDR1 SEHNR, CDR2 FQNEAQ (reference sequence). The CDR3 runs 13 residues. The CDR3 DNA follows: TGTGCCAGCAGCTTCCAACCCGGCACTGAAGCTTTCTTT. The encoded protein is CASSFQPGTEAFF.

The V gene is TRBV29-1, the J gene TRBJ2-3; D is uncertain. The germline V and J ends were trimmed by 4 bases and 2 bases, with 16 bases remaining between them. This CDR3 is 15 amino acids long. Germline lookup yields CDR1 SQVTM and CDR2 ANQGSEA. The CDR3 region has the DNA TGCAGCGTTGCCACCCTCGCTAAGATCACAGATACGCAGTATTTT. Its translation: CSVATLAKITDTQYF.

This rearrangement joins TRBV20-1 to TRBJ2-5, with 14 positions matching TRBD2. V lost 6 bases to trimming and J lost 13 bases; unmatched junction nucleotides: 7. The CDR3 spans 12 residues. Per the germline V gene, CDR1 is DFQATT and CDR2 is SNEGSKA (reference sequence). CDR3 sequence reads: CSARTSGGTGYF. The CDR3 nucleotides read TGCAGTGCGAGGACTAGCGGGGGGACCGGGTACTTC.

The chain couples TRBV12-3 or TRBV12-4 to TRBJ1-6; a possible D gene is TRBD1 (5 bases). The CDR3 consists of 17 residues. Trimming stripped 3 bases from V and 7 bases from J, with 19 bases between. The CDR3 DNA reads TGTGCCAGCAGTTTCGGCATCCGGGGGATCCCAAATTCACCCCTCCACTTT. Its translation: CASSFGIRGIPNSPLHF.

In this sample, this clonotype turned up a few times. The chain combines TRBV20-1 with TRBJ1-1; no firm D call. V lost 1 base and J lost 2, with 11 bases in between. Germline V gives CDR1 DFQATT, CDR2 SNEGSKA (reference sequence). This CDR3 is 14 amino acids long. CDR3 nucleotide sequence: TGCAGTGCTAGAGGGAATATTAAAAACACTGAAGCTTTCTTT. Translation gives CSARGNIKNTEAFF.

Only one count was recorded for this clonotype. The CDR3 sequence is CASSLDWTGAINEQFF. CDR3 sequence (DNA): TGCGCCAGCAGCTTGGATTGGACAGGGGCGATCAATGAGCAGTTCTTC. This chain connects TRBV5-1 to TRBJ2-1; TRBD1 aligns across 9 bases. V trimming: 0 bases; J trimming: 6 bases; junction bases outside the gene matches: 7. The CDR3 covers 16 residues. Germline V CDR1 and CDR2: SGHRS, YFSETQ.

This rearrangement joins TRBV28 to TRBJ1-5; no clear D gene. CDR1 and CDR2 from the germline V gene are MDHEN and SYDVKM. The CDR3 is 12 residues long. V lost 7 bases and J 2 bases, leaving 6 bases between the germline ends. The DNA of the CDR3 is TGTGCCAGCACCGACGGCAATCAGCCCCAGCATTTT. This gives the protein CASTDGNQPQHF. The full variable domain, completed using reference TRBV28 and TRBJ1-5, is DVKVTQSSRYLVKRTGEKVFLECVQDMDHENMFWYRQDPGLGLRLIYFSYDVKMKEKGDIPEGYSVSREKKERFSLILESASTNQTSMYLCASTDGNQPQHFGDGTRLSIL.

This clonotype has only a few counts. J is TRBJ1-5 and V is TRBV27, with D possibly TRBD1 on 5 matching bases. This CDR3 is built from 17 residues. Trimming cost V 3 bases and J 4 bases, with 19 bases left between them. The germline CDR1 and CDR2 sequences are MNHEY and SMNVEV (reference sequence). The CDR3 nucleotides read TGTGCCAGCAGTTTCGGCAGGGAGGGGAGAGAGAATCAGCCCCAGCATTTT. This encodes CASSFGREGRENQPQHF.

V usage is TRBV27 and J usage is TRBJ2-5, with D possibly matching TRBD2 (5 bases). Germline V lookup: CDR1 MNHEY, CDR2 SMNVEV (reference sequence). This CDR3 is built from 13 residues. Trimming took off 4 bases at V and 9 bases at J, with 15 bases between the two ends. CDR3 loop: CASSSWPPEAQYF. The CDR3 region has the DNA TGTGCCAGCAGTTCCTGGCCCCCGGAGGCCCAGTACTTC.

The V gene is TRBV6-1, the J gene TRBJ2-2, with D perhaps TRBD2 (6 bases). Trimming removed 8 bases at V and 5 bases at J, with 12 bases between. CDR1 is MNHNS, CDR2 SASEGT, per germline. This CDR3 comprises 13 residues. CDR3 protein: CASAGRGTGELFF. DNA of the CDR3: TGTGCCAGCGCAGGACGGGGGACCGGGGAGCTGTTTTTT.

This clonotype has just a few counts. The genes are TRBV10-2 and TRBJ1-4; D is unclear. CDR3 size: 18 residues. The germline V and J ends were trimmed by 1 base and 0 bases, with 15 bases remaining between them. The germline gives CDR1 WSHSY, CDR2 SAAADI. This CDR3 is CASSEFLWTRATNEKLFF. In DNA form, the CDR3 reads TGCGCCAGCAGTGAGTTTCTGTGGACGCGAGCAACTAATGAAAAACTGTTTTTT.

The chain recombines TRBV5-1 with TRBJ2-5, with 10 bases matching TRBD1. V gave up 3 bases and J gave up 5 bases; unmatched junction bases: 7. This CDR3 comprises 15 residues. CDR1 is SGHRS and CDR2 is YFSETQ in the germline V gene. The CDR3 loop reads CASSSTGGGGETQYF. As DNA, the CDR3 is TGCGCCAGCAGCTCGACAGGGGGCGGCGGGGAGACCCAGTACTTC. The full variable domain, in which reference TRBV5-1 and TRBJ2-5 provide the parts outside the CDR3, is KAGVTQTPRYLIKTRGQQVTLSCSPISGHRSVSWYQQTPGQGLQFLFEYFSETQRNKGNFPGRFSGRQFSNSRSEMNVSTLELGDSALYLCASSSTGGGGETQYFGPGTRLLVL.

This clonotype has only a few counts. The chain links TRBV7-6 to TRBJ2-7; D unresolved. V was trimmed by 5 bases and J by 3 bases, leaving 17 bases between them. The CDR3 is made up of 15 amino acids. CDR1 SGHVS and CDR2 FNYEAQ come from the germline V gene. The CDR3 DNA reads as TGTGCCAGCAGCCTCGGGCCCCAATTTATCTACGAGCAGTACTTC. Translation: CASSLGPQFIYEQYF.

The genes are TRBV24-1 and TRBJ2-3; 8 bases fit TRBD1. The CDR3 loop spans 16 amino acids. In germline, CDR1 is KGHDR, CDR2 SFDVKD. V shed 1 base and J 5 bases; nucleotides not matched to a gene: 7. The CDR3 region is CATSDFVGRGQDTQYF. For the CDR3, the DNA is TGTGCCACCAGTGATTTCGTGGGCAGGGGGCAAGATACGCAGTATTTT.

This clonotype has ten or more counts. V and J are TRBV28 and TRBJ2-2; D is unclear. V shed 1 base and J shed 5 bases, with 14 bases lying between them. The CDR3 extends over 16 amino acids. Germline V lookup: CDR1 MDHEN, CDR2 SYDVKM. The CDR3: CASSLLDRGGTGELFF. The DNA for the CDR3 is TGTGCCAGCAGTTTATTGGACCGCGGTGGAACCGGGGAGCTGTTTTTT.

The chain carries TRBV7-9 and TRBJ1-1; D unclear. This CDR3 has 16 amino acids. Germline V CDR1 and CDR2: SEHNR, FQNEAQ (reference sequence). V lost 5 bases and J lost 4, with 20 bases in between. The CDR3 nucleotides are TGTGCCAGCAGCGGCAGGCCAGCTTCTGCGGGCACTGAAGCTTTCTTT. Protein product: CASSGRPASAGTEAFF.

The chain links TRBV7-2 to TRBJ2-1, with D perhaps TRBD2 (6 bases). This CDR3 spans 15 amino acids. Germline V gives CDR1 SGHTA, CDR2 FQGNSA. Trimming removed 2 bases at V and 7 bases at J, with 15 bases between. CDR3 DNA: TGTGCCAGCAGCTTAATGACTAGAATCCCTAATGAGCAGTTCTTC. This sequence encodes CASSLMTRIPNEQFF.

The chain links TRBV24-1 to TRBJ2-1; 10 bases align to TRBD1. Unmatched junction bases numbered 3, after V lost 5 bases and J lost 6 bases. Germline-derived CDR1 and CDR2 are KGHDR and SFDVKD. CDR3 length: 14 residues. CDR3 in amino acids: CATSGGQGINEQFF. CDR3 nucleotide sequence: TGTGCCACCAGTGGGGGACAGGGGATCAATGAGCAGTTCTTC.

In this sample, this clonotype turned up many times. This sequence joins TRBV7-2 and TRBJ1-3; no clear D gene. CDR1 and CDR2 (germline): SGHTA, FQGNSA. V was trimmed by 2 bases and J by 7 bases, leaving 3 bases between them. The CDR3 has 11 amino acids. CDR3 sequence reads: CASSLRNTIYF. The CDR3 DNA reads TGTGCCAGCAGCTTACGGAACACCATATATTTT. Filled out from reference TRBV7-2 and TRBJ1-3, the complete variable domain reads GAGVSQSPSNKVTEKGKDVELRCDPISGHTALYWYRQSLGQGLEFLIYFQGNSAPDKSGLPSDRFSAERTGGSVSTLTIQRTQQEDSAVYLCASSLRNTIYFGEGSWLTVV.

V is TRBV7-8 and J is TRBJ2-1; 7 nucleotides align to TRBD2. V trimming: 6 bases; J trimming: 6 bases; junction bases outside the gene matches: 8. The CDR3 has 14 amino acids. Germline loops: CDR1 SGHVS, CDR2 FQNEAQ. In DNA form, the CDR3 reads TGTGCCAGCAGGCTTAGGCTAGCGGCCAATGAGCAGTTCTTC. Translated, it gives CASRLRLAANEQFF.

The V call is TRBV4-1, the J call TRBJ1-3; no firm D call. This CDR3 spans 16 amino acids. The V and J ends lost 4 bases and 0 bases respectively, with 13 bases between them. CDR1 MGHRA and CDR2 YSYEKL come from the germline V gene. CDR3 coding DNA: TGCGCCAGCAGCCCTTTCGGACCGATCTCTGGAAACACCATATATTTT. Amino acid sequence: CASSPFGPISGNTIYF.

Here the CDR3 reads CASLRAENTGELFF. The CDR3 coding sequence is TGTGCCAGCCTTCGGGCAGAGAACACCGGGGAGCTGTTTTTT. V gene TRBV6-6 combines with J gene TRBJ2-2; D gene uncertain. This CDR3 is 14 amino acids long. Germline V gene sequence: CDR1 MNHNY, CDR2 SVGAGI (reference sequence). Trimming removed 8 bases at V and 1 base at J, with 11 bases between.

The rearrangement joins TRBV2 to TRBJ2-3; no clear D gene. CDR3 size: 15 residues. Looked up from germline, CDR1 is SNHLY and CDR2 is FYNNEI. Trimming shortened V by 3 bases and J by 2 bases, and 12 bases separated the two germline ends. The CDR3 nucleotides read TGTGCCAGCAGTGATTCCCTCCGGCTCACAGATACGCAGTATTTT. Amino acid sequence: CASSDSLRLTDTQYF.

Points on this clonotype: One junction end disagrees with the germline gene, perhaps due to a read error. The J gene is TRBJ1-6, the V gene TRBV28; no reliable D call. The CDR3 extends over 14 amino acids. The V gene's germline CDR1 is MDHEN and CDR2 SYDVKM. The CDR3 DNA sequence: TGTTCCAGCAGTTTCCGGACTCGTAATTCACCCCTACACTTT. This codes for CSSSFRTRNSPLHF.

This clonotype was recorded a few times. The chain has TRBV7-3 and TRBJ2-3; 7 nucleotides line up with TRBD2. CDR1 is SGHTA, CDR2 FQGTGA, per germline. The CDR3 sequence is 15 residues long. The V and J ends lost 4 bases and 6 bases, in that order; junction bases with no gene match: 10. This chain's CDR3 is CASSSGLGSADTQYF. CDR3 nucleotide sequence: TGTGCCAGCAGCTCCGGACTAGGATCGGCGGATACGCAGTATTTT.

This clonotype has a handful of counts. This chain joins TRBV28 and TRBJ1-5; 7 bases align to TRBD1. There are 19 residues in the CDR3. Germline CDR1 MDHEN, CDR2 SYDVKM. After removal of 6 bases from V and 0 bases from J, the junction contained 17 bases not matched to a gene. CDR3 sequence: CASRPTKGAALFSNQPQHF. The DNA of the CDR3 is TGTGCCAGCAGACCTACTAAGGGGGCAGCGTTATTTAGCAATCAGCCCCAGCATTTT.